A single sample is the source of the 19 T cell receptor beta chains below, sequenced in a study of T cells in Graves' hyperthyroidism and ophthalmopathy. The TCR beta CDR3 regions underwent amplification using RNA transcripts as the source. A first-round RT-PCR of the TCR CDR3 used the HTBI primer set. MiXCR was run by TCRdb on the multiplex PCR reads, yielding one entry per CDR3 protein. The table shows approximately 620,000 distinct CDR3 sequences, with about 15% occurring only once. The specimen sequenced was blood. These receptors came from a woman aged 25 to 39 with Graves' hyperthyroidism that later progressed to Graves' ophthalmopathy.

Ten or more counts support this clonotype. This chain connects TRBV27 to TRBJ1-5; unclear D gene. The CDR3 loop spans 13 amino acids. The V end lost 3 bases, the J end lost 5 bases, and 8 bases lay between the germline ends. Germline CDR1 is MNHEY and CDR2 is SMNVEV (reference sequence). The CDR3 sequence is CASSFRKDQPQHF. CDR3 coding DNA: TGTGCCAGCAGTTTTAGGAAAGATCAGCCCCAGCATTTT.

The chain employs TRBV19 and TRBJ2-6; 9 nucleotides line up with TRBD1. With 6 bases clipped from V and 4 bases from J, the junction kept 13 bases outside the gene matches. The V gene's germline CDR1 is LNHDA and CDR2 SQIVND (reference sequence). The CDR3 runs to 18 residues. CDR3 residues: CASRKIPGQGNGANVLTF. Written as DNA, the CDR3 is TGTGCCAGTAGGAAAATCCCGGGACAGGGTAACGGGGCCAACGTCCTGACTTTC.

In this sample, this clonotype turned up a few times. This chain uses TRBV6-1 with TRBJ2-7, with 14 bases that match TRBD2. CDR1 and CDR2 from the germline V gene are MNHNS and SASEGT. The V and J ends lost 5 bases and 5 bases, in that order; junction bases with no gene match: 8. The length of the CDR3 is 16 residues. The CDR3 protein is CASSSLGGLAGDEQYF. In DNA form, the CDR3 reads TGTGCCAGCAGTTCCCTTGGGGGACTAGCGGGAGACGAGCAGTACTTC.

In this sample, this clonotype turned up a few times. The V and J genes are TRBV9 and TRBJ2-7; 10 positions match TRBD2. Germline loops: CDR1 SGDLS, CDR2 YYNGEE. The CDR3 has 14 residues. V trimming: 3 bases; J trimming: 6 bases; junction bases outside the gene matches: 6. The DNA of the CDR3 is TGTGCCAGCAGCGAGGGACTAGCGACCGGCGAGCAGTACTTC. It specifies CASSEGLATGEQYF.

This clonotype was seen a few times. The chain combines TRBV30 with TRBJ2-7; perhaps TRBD1 as D (6 bases). The CDR3 has 14 residues. V gave up 1 base and J gave up 7 bases, with 17 bases separating them. Per germline, CDR1 GTSNPN and CDR2 SVGIG (reference sequence). CDR3 in amino acids: CAWSAPQGFGEQYF. CDR3 sequence (DNA): TGTGCCTGGAGTGCGCCACAGGGATTTGGGGAGCAGTACTTC.

The chain has TRBV5-4 and TRBJ2-1; 8 bases match TRBD1. The ends lost 3 bases at V and 5 bases at J; junction bases unmatched: 4. Looked up from germline, CDR1 is SGHNT and CDR2 is YYREEE (reference sequence). This CDR3 has 14 residues. DNA of the CDR3: TGTGCCAGCAGCTCGGGACAGGCAGACAATGAGCAGTTCTTC. Amino acid sequence: CASSSGQADNEQFF.

The chain combines TRBV19 with TRBJ2-7; 7 bases are a match to TRBD2. V trimming: 3 bases; J trimming: 2 bases; junction bases outside the gene matches: 1. There are 13 residues in the CDR3. The V gene's germline CDR1 is LNHDA and CDR2 SQIVND (reference sequence). Here the CDR3 reads CASSMSGAYEQYF. In DNA form, the CDR3 reads TGTGCCAGTAGTATGAGCGGGGCCTACGAGCAGTACTTC.

This clonotype was observed a handful of times. V and J are TRBV19 and TRBJ2-7, with TRBD1 identical over 7 bases. V shed 9 bases and J 2 bases; nucleotides not matched to a gene: 7. The V gene's germline CDR1 is LNHDA and CDR2 SQIVND (reference sequence). The CDR3 consists of 13 residues. The CDR3 DNA follows: TGTGCCAGGGAACTTCAGGGGGCCTACGAGCAGTACTTC. Its protein is CARELQGAYEQYF. Based on the CDR3 plus reference TRBV19 and TRBJ2-7, the full variable domain is DGGITQSPKYLFRKEGQNVTLSCEQNLNHDAMYWYRQDPGQGLRLIYYSQIVNDFQKGDIAEGYSVSREKKESFPLTVTSAQKNPTAFYLCARELQGAYEQYFGPGTRLTVT.

This clonotype came up many times. The chain is built from TRBV30 and TRBJ1-1, with 7 bases aligning to TRBD1. Germline V CDR1 and CDR2: GTSNPN, SVGIG (reference sequence). Trimming cost V 8 bases and J 3 bases; bases outside gene matches: 6. This CDR3 has 12 amino acids. As DNA, the CDR3 is TGTGCCCACAGACAGGGATACACTGAAGCTTTCTTT. Translation: CAHRQGYTEAFF.

The chain couples TRBV19 to TRBJ1-4; TRBD1 matches at 7 bases. CDR1 and CDR2 (germline): LNHDA, SQIVND (reference sequence). The V segment lost 1 base and the J segment 2 bases; nucleotides outside the gene matches: 4. The CDR3 runs to 16 residues. This chain's CDR3 is CASSIGGTDTNEKLFF. CDR3 coding DNA: TGTGCCAGTAGTATAGGAGGGACAGATACTAATGAAAAACTGTTTTTT.

The table lists this clonotype with many counts. The V gene is TRBV3-1, the J gene TRBJ1-6; possible D gene TRBD1, 5 bases. Germline CDR1 and CDR2: LGHDT and YNNKEL (reference sequence). There are 15 residues in the CDR3. V gave up 1 base and J gave up 5 bases, with 9 bases separating them. CDR3 nucleotide sequence: TGTGCCAGCAGCCAAGGGGGCACTGATAATTCACCCCTCCACTTT. Amino acid sequence: CASSQGGTDNSPLHF. The variable domain in full, with the rest retrieved from reference TRBV3-1 and TRBJ1-6, is DTAVSQTPKYLVTQMGNDKSIKCEQNLGHDTMYWYKQDSKKFLKIMFSYNNKELIINETVPNRFSPKSPDKAHLNLHINSLELGDSAVYFCASSQGGTDNSPLHFGNGTRLTVT.

The chain couples TRBV5-1 to TRBJ1-1; tentative D call: TRBD1 (6 bases). In germline, CDR1 is SGHRS, CDR2 YFSETQ. V gave up 4 bases and J gave up 6 bases, with 19 bases separating them. The CDR3 runs to 15 residues. The CDR3 coding sequence is TGCGCCAGCAGCCCAGCCGGGAACAGGGCTCCTGAAGCTTTCTTT. Its translation is CASSPAGNRAPEAFF.

With respect to this clonotype: This may arise from a read error, as a much more abundant clone is one base away. The V call is TRBV18, the J call TRBJ1-4; perhaps TRBD1 as D (6 bases). The CDR3 is 13 residues long. Germline V gene sequence: CDR1 KGHSH, CDR2 LQKENI. Trimming stripped 7 bases from V and 11 bases from J, with 17 bases between. CDR3 nucleotide sequence: TGTGCCAGCTTACCGGACAGCTTACGGAAACTGTTTTTT. It is translated as CASLPDSLRKLFF. Based on the CDR3 plus reference TRBV18 and TRBJ1-4, the full variable domain is NAGVMQNPRHLVRRRGQEARLRCSPMKGHSHVYWYRQLPEEGLKFMVYLQKENIIDESGMPKERFSAEFPKEGPSILRIQQVVRGDSAAYFCASLPDSLRKLFFGSGTQLSVL.

This clonotype was counted ten times or more. The chain has TRBV20-1 and TRBJ1-4; 7 nucleotides agree with TRBD1. Germline V lookup: CDR1 DFQATT, CDR2 SNEGSKA (reference sequence). The CDR3 covers 13 residues. The CDR3 protein is CSVNRGGSEKLFF. In DNA, the CDR3 is TGCAGCGTCAACAGGGGAGGCAGTGAAAAACTGTTTTTT.

The chain employs TRBV29-1 and TRBJ1-1, with D perhaps TRBD1 (6 bases). This CDR3 contains 12 residues. The ends were cut back, 4 bases at V and 11 bases at J, with 17 bases in the middle. Germline CDR1 is SQVTM and CDR2 is ANQGSEA. This CDR3 reads CSVVDSQNTAFF. The CDR3 nucleotides are TGCAGCGTTGTGGACAGTCAGAATACGGCTTTCTTT. Together with reference TRBV29-1 and TRBJ1-1, the CDR3 gives the full variable domain: SAVISQKPSRDICQRGTSLTIQCQVDSQVTMMFWYRQQPGQSLTLIATANQGSEATYESGFVIDKFPISRPNLTFSTLTVSNMSPEDSSIYLCSVVDSQNTAFFGQGTRLTVV.

The V and J genes are TRBV13 and TRBJ2-7; maybe TRBD1 (6 bases). This CDR3 is built from 14 residues. CDR1 is PRHDT and CDR2 is FYEKMQ in the germline V gene (reference sequence). V lost 2 bases, J lost 2 bases, and 10 bases lay in between. The CDR3 DNA reads as TGTGCCAGCAGCTTAAGGGGGATCGCCTACGAGCAGTACTTC. Amino acid sequence: CASSLRGIAYEQYF.

The chain couples TRBV5-1 to TRBJ2-1; a possible D gene is TRBD1 (6 bases). The CDR3 consists of 21 residues. CDR1 SGHRS and CDR2 YFSETQ come from the germline V gene. V gave up 0 bases and J gave up 2 bases, with 27 bases separating them. The CDR3 nucleotides read TGCGCCAGCAGCTTGGATATGGGGGCGCATTGGGATGACTCTGCCTACAATGAGCAGTTCTTC. Translation: CASSLDMGAHWDDSAYNEQFF.

At least ten counts were recorded for this clonotype. The chain uses TRBV20-1 and TRBJ2-1; the match to TRBD2 covers 14 bases. Trimming took 3 bases from V and 6 from J; bases not matched to a gene: 7. Germline values: CDR1 DFQATT, CDR2 SNEGSKA (reference sequence). The CDR3 runs to 16 residues. The CDR3: CSASPRLAGGPNEQFF. The CDR3 DNA is TGCAGTGCTAGCCCGAGACTAGCGGGAGGGCCCAATGAGCAGTTCTTC.

This clonotype was seen repeatedly, ten times or more. The rearrangement links TRBV24-1 to TRBJ2-3, with unresolved D. V was cut by 3 bases and J by 6 bases, with 12 bases left in between. Germline-derived CDR1 and CDR2 are KGHDR and SFDVKD. The CDR3 sequence is 14 residues long. DNA for the CDR3: TGTGCCACCAGTGATACAACTGCGAGGGATACGCAGTATTTT. This encodes CATSDTTARDTQYF.